This TCR beta chain was observed in a study of OX40 agonist ivuxolimab in advanced cancers. The CDR3 is 14 residues long. Germline values: CDR1 SQVTM, CDR2 ANQGSEA. Trimming took off 2 bases at V and 0 bases at J, with 9 bases between the two ends. Sequencing was performed with immunoSEQ multiplex PCR; in TCRdb, only in-frame clones are kept and a portion is missing. The sample holds approximately 37,000 clones, 89% seen once. This specimen was CD4+ or CD8+ T cells sorted from blood, taken in a trial of the OX40 agonist ivuxolimab. This chain uses TRBV29-1 with TRBJ2-3; D possibly matches TRBD1 or TRBD2 (6 bases each). The clonotype originates from an adult with an advanced solid tumor such as melanoma, head and neck, liver or kidney cancer. CDR3 DNA sequence: TGCAGCGTTGAATCGGGGGCCAGCACAGATACGCAGTATTTT. Encoded protein: CSVESGASTDTQYF.